This paragraph covers one TCR beta chain sequence. This sample is drawn from a study of blood T cell repertoires in COVID-19. Across the study: T cells, B-cell-depleted T cells, or PBMCs provided the cDNA or gDNA that served as material.

CDR1 LNHNV and CDR2 YYDKDF come from the germline V gene (reference sequence). Trimming took off 0 bases at V and 8 bases at J, with 19 bases between the two ends. The CDR3 totals 16 residues. Enrolled through a virtual design, the participants were between roughly 18 and 90 years of age and came from around 25 US areas. Participants had their cohort set by participant-reported clinical history. All exposed participants met a person with COVID-19 within 2 weeks before entering the study. Sequencing used immunoSEQ multiplex PCR; TCRdb keeps in-frame clones, though not all of them. The data show fewer than 300,000 clones, roughly 80% seen once.

The genes are TRBV15 and TRBJ1-2, with a possible D match to TRBD1 (6 bases). The sequenced sample consisted of PBMCs or T cells enriched from blood (not recorded which). The sequence came from a man aged 40-55 years who had been exposed to COVID-19. CDR3 in amino acids: CATSRDRQNRVLGYTF. In DNA, the CDR3 is TGTGCCACCAGCAGAGATCGGCAGAACAGGGTACTGGGCTACACCTTC.